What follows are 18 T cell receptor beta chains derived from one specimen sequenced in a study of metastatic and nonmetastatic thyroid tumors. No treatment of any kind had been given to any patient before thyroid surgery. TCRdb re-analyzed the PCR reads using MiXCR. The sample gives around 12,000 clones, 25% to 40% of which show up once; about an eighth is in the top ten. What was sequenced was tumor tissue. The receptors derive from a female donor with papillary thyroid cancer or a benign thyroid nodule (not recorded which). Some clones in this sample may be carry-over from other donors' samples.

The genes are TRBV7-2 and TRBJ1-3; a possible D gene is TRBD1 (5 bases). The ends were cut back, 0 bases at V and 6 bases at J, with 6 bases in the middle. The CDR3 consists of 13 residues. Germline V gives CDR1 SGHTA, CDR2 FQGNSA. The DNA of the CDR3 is TGTGCCAGCAGCTTAGCAGGGGAAAACACCATATATTTT. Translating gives CASSLAGENTIYF.

For the CDR3, the DNA is TGCAGTGCTTCCCGAACCGGGACAGGGGGCTATAATTCACCCCTCCACTTT. Its protein is CSASRTGTGGYNSPLHF. This chain joins TRBV20-1 and TRBJ1-6, with 11 bases that match TRBD1. Germline CDR1 is DFQATT and CDR2 is SNEGSKA (reference sequence). The CDR3 is 17 amino acids. Unmatched junction bases numbered 9, after V lost 5 bases and J lost 3 bases.

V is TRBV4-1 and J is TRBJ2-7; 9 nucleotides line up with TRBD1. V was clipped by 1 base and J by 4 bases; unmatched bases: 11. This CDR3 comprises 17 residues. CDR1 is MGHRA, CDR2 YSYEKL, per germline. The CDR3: CASSQGLYRDRAYEQYF. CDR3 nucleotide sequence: TGCGCCAGCAGCCAAGGGCTCTACCGGGACAGGGCTTACGAGCAGTACTTC.

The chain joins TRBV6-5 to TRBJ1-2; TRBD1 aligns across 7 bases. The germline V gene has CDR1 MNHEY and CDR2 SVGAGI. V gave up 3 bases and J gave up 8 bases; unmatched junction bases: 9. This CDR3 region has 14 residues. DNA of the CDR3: TGTGCCAGCAGTTATGACAGGGCCGGGAGGGGCTACACCTTC. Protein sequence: CASSYDRAGRGYTF.

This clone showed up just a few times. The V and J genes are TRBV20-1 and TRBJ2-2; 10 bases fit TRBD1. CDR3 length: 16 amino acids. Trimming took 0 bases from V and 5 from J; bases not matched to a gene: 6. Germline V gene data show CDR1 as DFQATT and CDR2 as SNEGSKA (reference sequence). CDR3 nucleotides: TGCAGTGCTAGAGATCCGGGACAGGGGATTACCGGGGAGCTGTTTTTT. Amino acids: CSARDPGQGITGELFF.

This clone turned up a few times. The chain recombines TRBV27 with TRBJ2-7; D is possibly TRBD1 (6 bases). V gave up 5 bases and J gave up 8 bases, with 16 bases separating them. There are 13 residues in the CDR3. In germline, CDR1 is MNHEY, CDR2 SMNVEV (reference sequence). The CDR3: CASSERQVIKQYF. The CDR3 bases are TGTGCCAGCAGTGAAAGACAGGTAATAAAGCAGTACTTC.

CDR3 bases: TGCAGTGCGTCACTCGACAGATCCCCTGAAGCTTTCTTT. Amino acid sequence: CSASLDRSPEAFF. V usage is TRBV20-1 and J usage is TRBJ1-1; D possibly corresponds to TRBD1 (5 bases). CDR1 is DFQATT and CDR2 is SNEGSKA in the germline V gene (reference sequence). Deletions cut 6 bases from V and 6 bases from J, with 17 bases between. This CDR3 comprises 13 residues.

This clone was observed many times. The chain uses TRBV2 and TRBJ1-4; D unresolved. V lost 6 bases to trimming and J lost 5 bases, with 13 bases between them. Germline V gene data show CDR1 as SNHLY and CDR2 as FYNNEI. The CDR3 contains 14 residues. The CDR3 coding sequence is TGTGCCAGCAGACCAGAACTTAGGAATGAAAAACTGTTTTTT. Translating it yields CASRPELRNEKLFF.

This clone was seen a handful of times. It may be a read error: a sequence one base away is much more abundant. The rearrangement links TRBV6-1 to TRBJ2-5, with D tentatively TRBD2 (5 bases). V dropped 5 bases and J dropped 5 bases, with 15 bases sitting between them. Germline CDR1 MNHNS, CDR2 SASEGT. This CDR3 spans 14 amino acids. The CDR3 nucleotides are TGTGCCAGCAGTCCTATTAGCGTGAGGGAGACCCAGTACTTC. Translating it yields CASSPISVRETQYF.

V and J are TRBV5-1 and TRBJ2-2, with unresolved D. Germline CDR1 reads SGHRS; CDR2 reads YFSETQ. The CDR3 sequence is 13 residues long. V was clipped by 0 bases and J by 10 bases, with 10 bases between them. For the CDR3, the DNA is TGCGCCAGCAGCTTGGACTTATCCGTGGAGCTGTTTTTT. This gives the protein CASSLDLSVELFF.

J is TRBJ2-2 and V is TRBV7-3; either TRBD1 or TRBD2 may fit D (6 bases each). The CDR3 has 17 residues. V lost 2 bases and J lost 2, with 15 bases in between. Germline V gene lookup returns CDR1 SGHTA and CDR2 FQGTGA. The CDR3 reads CASSLESGAGNTGELFF. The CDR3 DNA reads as TGTGCCAGCAGCTTAGAATCGGGGGCGGGAAACACCGGGGAGCTGTTTTTT.

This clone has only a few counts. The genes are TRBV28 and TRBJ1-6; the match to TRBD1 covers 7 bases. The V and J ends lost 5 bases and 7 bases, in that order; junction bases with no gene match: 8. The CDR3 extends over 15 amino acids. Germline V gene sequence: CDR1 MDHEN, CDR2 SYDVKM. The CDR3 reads CASSPTQGGNSPLHF. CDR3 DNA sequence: TGTGCCAGCAGTCCGACGCAGGGGGGGAATTCACCCCTCCACTTT. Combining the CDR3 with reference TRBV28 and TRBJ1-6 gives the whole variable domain DVKVTQSSRYLVKRTGEKVFLECVQDMDHENMFWYRQDPGLGLRLIYFSYDVKMKEKGDIPEGYSVSREKKERFSLILESASTNQTSMYLCASSPTQGGNSPLHFGNGTRLTVT.

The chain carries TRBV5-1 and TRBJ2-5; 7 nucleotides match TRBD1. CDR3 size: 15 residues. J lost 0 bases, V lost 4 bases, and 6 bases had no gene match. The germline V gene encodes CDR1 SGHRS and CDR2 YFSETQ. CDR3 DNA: TGCGCCAGCAGCGTACAGGGGACGGACCAAGAGACCCAGTACTTC. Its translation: CASSVQGTDQETQYF.

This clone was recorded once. The CDR3 sequence: CASVAADIQETQYF. CDR3 nucleotide sequence: TGTGCCAGCGTCGCGGCTGACATCCAAGAGACCCAGTACTTC. The J gene is TRBJ2-5, the V gene TRBV3-1; D ambiguous. The CDR3 is made up of 14 amino acids. Germline CDR1 reads LGHDT; CDR2 reads YNNKEL (reference sequence). The V end was cut by 8 bases, the J end by 1 base, with 14 bases between.

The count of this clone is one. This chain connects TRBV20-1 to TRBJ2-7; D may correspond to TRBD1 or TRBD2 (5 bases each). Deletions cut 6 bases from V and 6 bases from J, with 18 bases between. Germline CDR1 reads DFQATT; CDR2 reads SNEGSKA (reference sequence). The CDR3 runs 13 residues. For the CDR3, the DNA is TGCAGTGCCACCACCGGGGCCTCGGGCGAGCAGTACTTC. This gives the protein CSATTGASGEQYF.

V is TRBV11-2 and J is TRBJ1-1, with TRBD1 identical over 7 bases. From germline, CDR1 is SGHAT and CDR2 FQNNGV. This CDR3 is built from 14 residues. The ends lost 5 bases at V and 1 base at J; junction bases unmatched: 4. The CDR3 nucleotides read TGTGCCAGCAGCCCTTGGACAGGGAACACTGAAGCTTTCTTT. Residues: CASSPWTGNTEAFF.

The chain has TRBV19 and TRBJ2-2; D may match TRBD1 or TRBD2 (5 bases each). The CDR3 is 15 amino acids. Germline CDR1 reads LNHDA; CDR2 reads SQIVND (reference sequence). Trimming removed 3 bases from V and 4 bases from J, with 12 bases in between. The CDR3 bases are TGTGCCAGTAGTATTGGGGGTTTAGGCACCGGGGAGCTGTTTTTT. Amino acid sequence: CASSIGGLGTGELFF.

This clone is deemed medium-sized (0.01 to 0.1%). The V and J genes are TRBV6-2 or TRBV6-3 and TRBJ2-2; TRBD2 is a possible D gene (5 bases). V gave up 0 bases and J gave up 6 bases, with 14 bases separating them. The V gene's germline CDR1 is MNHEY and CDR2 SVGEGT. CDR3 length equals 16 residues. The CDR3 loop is CASSYSAGGAPGELFF. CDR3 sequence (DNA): TGTGCCAGCAGTTACTCGGCAGGAGGAGCGCCCGGGGAGCTGTTTTTT.